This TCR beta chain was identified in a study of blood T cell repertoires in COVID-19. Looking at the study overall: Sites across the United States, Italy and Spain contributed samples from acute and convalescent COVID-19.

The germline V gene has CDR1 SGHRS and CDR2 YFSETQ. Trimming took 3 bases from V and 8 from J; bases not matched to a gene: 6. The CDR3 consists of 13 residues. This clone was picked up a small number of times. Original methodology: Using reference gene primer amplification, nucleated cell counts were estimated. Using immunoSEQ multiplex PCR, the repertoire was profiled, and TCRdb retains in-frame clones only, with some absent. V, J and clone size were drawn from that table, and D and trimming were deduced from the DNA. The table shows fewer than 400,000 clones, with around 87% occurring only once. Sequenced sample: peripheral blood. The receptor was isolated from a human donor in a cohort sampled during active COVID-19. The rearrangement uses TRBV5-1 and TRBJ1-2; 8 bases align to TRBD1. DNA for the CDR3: TGCGCCAGCAGCTCCCAACAGGGGGAGGGCTACACCTTC. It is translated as CASSSQQGEGYTF.